This entry concerns a single T cell receptor (beta chain). Its recognized antigen is unknown. No base qualities exist here, and no much larger clone lies one base off it. This specimen comes from a study of cytomegalovirus exposure and HLA in healthy donors (dated by TCRdb to the late 2010s). The study in broad terms: An earlier analysis of 550 to 700 of the donors reported about 250 Gb of sequence data and 117 million unique TCR beta sequences from about 179 million T cells. Every discovery cohort repertoire had been produced on one sequencing platform. Roughly 300 gigabases of sequencing data and 91 million or so unique TCR sequences made up an early release that covered 500 to 650 HLA-typed donors. Typing coverage differed by locus: A, B, C, DRB1 and DQB1 were typed in about 629-640 donors, DQA1 in about 510, DPA1 in around 600, and DPB1 in 450 to 490. A later analysis re-analyzed previously published TCR beta repertoires from 650 to 800 donors and added high-resolution HLA genotyping to study TCR occurrence patterns. Donor age, sex, ethnicity and CMV serostatus were compiled alongside the repertoire data. The study used immunosequencing to profile the T cell repertoires of several hundred subjects and linked those repertoires to cytomegalovirus serostatus. An earlier analysis of approximately 630 of the donors applied high-throughput TCR beta sequencing to assess whether each TCR beta V gene segment acted as functional or pseudogenic. Among about 400 genotyped donors of the cohort, an average of approximately 200,000 unique TCR beta nucleotide sequences was sequenced per donor, of which approximately 19% were non-productive. The aim of the study was to test whether cataloging public T cell receptors could identify signatures of past pathogen exposure. About 5 DR-DQ haplotypes were handled as single units for association and clustering, since linkage in the cohort was strong. Genome-wide SNP genotypes for about 60% of the 666 donors were used in a later genetic analysis, which treated that subset as a discovery cohort. Class I and class II HLA loci were covered by the typing at four-digit resolution. To predict cytomegalovirus infection status, the study brought together high-throughput TCR immunosequencing, statistical association of individual TCRs with disease status, and machine learning. In the later analysis, no new phenotypic data were used to find candidate immune exposures; instead, reliance was placed on TCR beta sequences and their occurrence across donors. Besides the first cohort of approximately 710 subjects, a separate validation cohort made up of 95 to 150 different subjects was used. Of the roughly 410 genotyped donors, 75% to 85% were placed in the genetic ancestry cluster associated with self-reported Caucasian donors.

In total, 600 or so healthy bone marrow donors made up the cohort. At the time of sampling, every cohort member was nominally healthy, though immune exposures that went unrecorded were likely present. The donor tested CMV seropositive and was one of the 289 seropositive cohort members. Every donor gave a peripheral blood sample, and the peripheral blood mononuclear cells from that sample were used for TCR beta sequencing. The Qiagen DNeasy Blood Extraction Kit was used to extract genomic DNA from the blood cell samples. On the study overall, not on this receptor specifically: In a later analysis, several top co-occurrence clusters were reported to appear linked to parvovirus B19, influenza, CMV and Epstein-Barr virus. According to the authors, the approach could potentially be generalized to other disease states and immunological phenotypes. Linkage disequilibrium might explain the correlated functional status among segregating V segments, but an unknown experimental factor could not be excluded. In a later genetic analysis, a missense DCLRE1C variant was associated with V-gene and J-gene trimming of TCR beta chains, and the association was replicated in an independent cohort. Compared with the approximately 710-donor mean, donors in an Asian-associated ancestry cluster had fewer N-insertions in productive TCRs, according to a later genetic analysis. Sequencing depth was assumed to be roughly uniform across donors in the presence/absence analyses, though that assumption may not hold. In a later analysis, 16,951 TCR beta sequences were associated with specific HLA alleles at a false discovery rate of 0.05. Three of the identified cytomegalovirus-associated TCR beta chains were confirmed in vitro to be specific for cytomegalovirus antigens. A cluster of highly shared sequence variants was judged likely to be a technical artifact of the sequencing pipeline. While some public TCRs were present in many individuals, most TCR sequences turned up only very rarely across donors. The classifier was reported to diagnose cytomegalovirus status with high specificity and sensitivity in both the original cohort and the validation cohort. Compared with equally common non-associated chains, HLA-associated TCR beta chains in a later analysis were more clonally expanded and had lower generation probabilities. Assigning TCR associations to individual alleles was difficult when HLA alleles, especially DR and DQ, strongly co-occurred. CMV serostatus was the only immune exposure information available for the cohort. The cohort was sequenced for TCR beta chains only, and without alpha or paired-chain data the features that could be detected were limited. In an earlier analysis of some 640 of the donors, most TCR beta V segments were observed in productive rearrangements about 90% or about 30% of the time, broadly matching IMGT annotations. A further reported finding was that TCR beta sequences accurately predicted the HLA-A and HLA-B alleles for most subjects in the first cohort. HLA typing was unavailable for some donors at each locus, so association tests used only the typed subset. Because counts were too low, some 17 rarely observed V segments, including chromosome 9 orphons, were left out of the earlier analysis of a few hundred of the donors. A total of about 180 TCR beta chains were listed by the study as associated with cytomegalovirus. In a later analysis, TCR association rates were found to vary across HLA loci, with the most associated TCRs seen for DRB1 alleles and the fewest for HLA-C alleles. Most CMV-associated TCR beta chains appeared to be HLA-restricted in a later analysis, and the HLA associations seemed to be driven largely by CMV exposure.

Library method: the immunoSEQ multiplex PCR assay. The multiplex PCR relied on a mix of 60 forward primers for TCR Vbeta segments and 13 reverse primers for TCR Jbeta segments. The CDR3 region of rearranged TCR beta genes was amplified from genomic DNA with a multiplex PCR assay. The amplified TCR beta libraries were sequenced on the Illumina HiSeq System as 87-base-pair reads. On the authors' methods: A later analysis counted about 76 million unique TCR beta chains across the 500 to 850 repertoires, and 9 million to 14 million of these chains were shared by at least two donors. Raw reads were error-corrected and collapsed into unique sequences by a nearest-neighbor algorithm in which closely related sequences were merged to remove PCR and sequencing errors. V, D and J gene segments were assigned by aligning CDR3 sequences to IMGT reference sequences. For a sequence to be retained, a match of at least six nucleotides was required to both a V gene segment and a J gene segment. Rearrangements were called productive when the CDR3 lacked stop codons and stayed in frame with V and J; all others were non-productive. CDR3 was defined according to IMGT convention as the region running from the second conserved V-encoded cysteine to the conserved J-encoded phenylalanine. In an earlier analysis of around 640 of the donors, sequences lacking an unambiguous match to a single V gene segment were excluded. In an earlier analysis of a few hundred of the donors, V segments were called functional above 56.7% productive rearrangements and were called segregating when the between-donor standard deviation exceeded 5%. To diagnose cytomegalovirus status from the catalog of TCR beta chain sequences, a statistical classification framework was built. In a later analysis, TCR nucleotide sequences were compared against IMGT/GENE-DB human TR gene sequences so that V and J genes could be assigned. The TCRdist pipeline was used in a later analysis to assign CDR3 sequences and most-parsimonious VDJ recombination scenarios. In a later analysis, each TCR beta chain was defined by its CDR3 amino acid sequence together with its V-gene family, and reads without a unique V-gene family were excluded. In a later analysis, a few hundred highly shared, low-generation-probability nucleotide sequences were removed to address suspected cross-contamination and a sequencing artifact. For each public chain, a later analysis derived a clonal expansion index from normalized ranks of inferred template counts within each repertoire. In a later analysis, generation probabilities were computed using a VDJ recombination model fitted to out-of-frame rearrangements, and the results were checked against IGoR. In a later analysis, hypergeometric tests were used to score TCR-TCR, TCR-HLA and TCR-CMV co-occurrence, with a repertoire-size bias correction applied to TCR pairs. A later analysis estimated false discovery rates by permuting HLA or CMV assignments 20 times. A later analysis grouped co-occurring TCRs with DBSCAN, adding TCRdist sequence similarity when clustering within HLA-allele-positive subsets. For co-occurrence clustering, repertoires with fewer than 30,000 or more than 120,000 public chains were excluded, along with four to six repertoires with anomalous nucleotide sharing. TCRdb provides this immuneACCESS table in a form limited to in-frame rearrangements. Some clones are lacking; in checked studies, under half of them reflect an unresolved V gene, and why the rest are absent is not known. The V and J calls and clone size are taken from that table; D and trimming were inferred from the DNA. The sample data list around 140,000 clones, and around three quarters of these were observed just once. The ten most abundant clones make up 4.2% of the sample.

The sample taken for sequencing was PBMCs. This TCR was recovered from a male donor in good health and CMV-seropositive.

The DNA sequence is given as TGTGCCATCAGTGAGTCAGCAGGGGGCTTACCCTATGGCTACACCTTC. This sequence encodes CAISESAGGLPYGYTF. The chain is encoded by TRBV10-3 joined to TRBJ1-2, and 8 junction bases match TRBD1. Trimming removed 0 bases from V and 4 bases from J; the gene matches leave 7 bases unexplained. The germline V gene sets CDR1 to ENHRY and CDR2 to SYGVKD. From cysteine to phenylalanine, the CDR3 is 16 amino acids long. Just CDR3 DNA is preserved here, 48 bases in frame from base 1.